One and the same sample provided the 2 T cell receptor beta chains below, sequenced in a study of cytomegalovirus exposure and HLA in healthy donors. PCR was performed using 60 Vbeta and 13 Jbeta primers. Some clones are missing from TCRdb's copy, which holds only in-frame ones; the method was immunoSEQ multiplex PCR. Reported are 120,000 or so clones; the ten largest clones contain 3% to 4.5%. Material for sequencing was PBMCs. The receptors shown here come from a man younger than 30 in good health and CMV-seronegative.

The chain couples TRBV13 to TRBJ1-2, with a tentative D call TRBD1 (6 bases). The V end lost 4 bases, the J end lost 4 bases, and 10 bases lay between the germline ends. Germline V gene sequence: CDR1 PRHDT, CDR2 FYEKMQ (reference sequence). The CDR3 has 13 amino acids. The CDR3 here is CASSSDRSYGYTF. CDR3 sequence (DNA): TGTGCCAGCAGCTCGGACAGATCCTATGGCTACACCTTC.

J is TRBJ2-1 and V is TRBV5-6; 10 nucleotides line up with TRBD2. Unmatched junction bases numbered 9, after V lost 0 bases and J lost 9 bases. Germline CDR1 and CDR2: SGHDT and YYEEEE. The CDR3 contains 16 residues. CDR3 residues: CASSLGLLAGVGEQFF. CDR3 in DNA: TGTGCCAGCAGCTTGGGCTTGCTAGCGGGAGTGGGTGAGCAGTTCTTC.